The next 15 T cell receptor beta chains were all read from a single sample in a study of blood T cell repertoires in COVID-19. Profiling relied on immunoSEQ multiplex PCR, and the TCRdb table lists in-frame clones only, not all of them. The table shows some 530,000 clones, with 80% to 90% occurring only once. Sequenced sample: peripheral blood. Source of these receptors: a human donor in a cohort sampled during active COVID-19.

On this clone: Distinct nucleotide sequences in the sample also encode this CDR3. V usage is TRBV7-9 and J usage is TRBJ2-2; 7 bases map to TRBD1. Losses at the gene ends were 8 bases for V and 5 bases for J; bases not matched to a gene: 5. The CDR3 has 13 residues. Germline CDR1 is SEHNR and CDR2 is FQNEAQ (reference sequence). The CDR3 DNA sequence: TGTGCCAGCGGCCGCAGGGGGACCGGGGAGCTGTTTTTT. Translated, it gives CASGRRGTGELFF.

This sequence joins TRBV15 and TRBJ2-1, with TRBD2 matching over 9 bases. J gave up 7 bases and V 1 base, and 5 bases lay outside the gene matches. The V gene's germline CDR1 is LNHNV and CDR2 YYDKDF (reference sequence). The CDR3 contains 15 residues. CDR3 protein: CATSRGDSGSNEQFF. CDR3 nucleotide sequence: TGTGCCACCAGCAGAGGGGATAGCGGGAGTAATGAGCAGTTCTTC.

The V gene is TRBV28, the J gene TRBJ1-5; tentative D call: TRBD1 (5 bases). The CDR3 contains 14 residues. Germline CDR1 is MDHEN and CDR2 is SYDVKM. Trimming left V 3 bases short and J 7 bases short, with 13 bases between. The CDR3 nucleotides read TGTGCCAGCAGTTTTGCGGGGGTCCGACAGCCCCAGCATTTT. Its protein product is CASSFAGVRQPQHF.

The chain joins TRBV7-9 to TRBJ2-1; 7 bases map to TRBD2. Germline V gene data show CDR1 as SEHNR and CDR2 as FQNEAQ (reference sequence). J was trimmed by 7 bases and V by 2 bases; bases with no gene match: 2. The CDR3 loop spans 13 amino acids. CDR3 nucleotide sequence: TGTGCCAGCAGCTTATTCGGGAGGAATGAGCAGTTCTTC. Amino acids: CASSLFGRNEQFF. Full variable domain (remainder filled in from reference TRBV7-9 and TRBJ2-1): DTGVSQNPRHKITKRGQNVTFRCDPISEHNRLYWYRQTLGQGPEFLTYFQNEAQLEKSRLLSDRFSAERPKGSFSTLEIQRTEQGDSAMYLCASSLFGRNEQFFGPGTRLTVL.

The J gene is TRBJ1-4, the V gene TRBV18; possibly TRBD1 for D (5 bases). The CDR3 runs 14 residues. Germline V lookup: CDR1 KGHSH, CDR2 LQKENI. Trimming removed 3 bases from V and 7 bases from J, with 12 bases in between. The CDR3 loop is CASSPSQGAEKLFF. CDR3 nucleotides: TGTGCCAGCTCACCCAGCCAGGGTGCTGAAAAACTGTTTTTT.

This clone was seen repeatedly, ten times or more. V and J are TRBV29-1 and TRBJ2-7, with D possibly being TRBD1 (6 bases). The ends were cut back, 3 bases at V and 1 base at J, with 13 bases in the middle. The CDR3 consists of 14 residues. Germline loops: CDR1 SQVTM, CDR2 ANQGSEA. CDR3 sequence: CSVEDSPRSYEQYF. The CDR3 coding sequence is TGCAGCGTTGAGGACAGCCCGAGGTCCTACGAGCAGTACTTC.

The chain carries TRBV18 and TRBJ2-7, with D maybe TRBD2 (5 bases). The CDR3 totals 14 residues. Germline V gene sequence: CDR1 KGHSH, CDR2 LQKENI. Trimming cost V 5 bases and J 6 bases, with 17 bases left between them. CDR3 DNA sequence: TGTGCCAGCTCAGCAGACCACACGGGGAGCGAGCAGTACTTC. Its translation is CASSADHTGSEQYF.

The CDR3 DNA follows: TGTGCCACACAAAGGGGGCAGGGGGGATGGCAACGCCCCCAGCATTTT. This codes for CATQRGQGGWQRPQHF. The chain is built from TRBV19 and TRBJ1-5, with 7 nucleotides matching TRBD1. Germline V gene lookup returns CDR1 LNHDA and CDR2 SQIVND (reference sequence). The CDR3 is 16 amino acids. J lost 10 bases, V lost 10 bases, and 22 bases had no gene match. The whole variable domain, remainder taken from reference TRBV19 and TRBJ1-5, is DGGITQSPKYLFRKEGQNVTLSCEQNLNHDAMYWYRQDPGQGLRLIYYSQIVNDFQKGDIAEGYSVSREKKESFPLTVTSAQKNPTAFYLCATQRGQGGWQRPQHFGDGTRLSIL.

The chain couples TRBV6-6 to TRBJ2-1, with 10 bases that match TRBD1. The ends lost 7 bases at V and 6 bases at J; junction bases unmatched: 9. CDR3 length: 15 residues. Germline CDR1 MNHNY, CDR2 SVGAGI (reference sequence). The CDR3 nucleotides read TGTGCCAGCATCGGGGGACAGGGGTTTCCCAATGAGCAGTTCTTC. Translation gives CASIGGQGFPNEQFF.

The genes are TRBV29-1 and TRBJ2-4; 8 nucleotides agree with TRBD1. Germline assignment: CDR1 SQVTM and CDR2 ANQGSEA. The V segment lost 6 bases and the J segment 6 bases; nucleotides outside the gene matches: 7. The CDR3 is 13 residues long. CDR3 in DNA: TGCAGCGTCCCCGACAGGGGTAGAAACATTCAGTACTTC. The encoded protein is CSVPDRGRNIQYF.

The chain employs TRBV29-1 and TRBJ2-1; 8 nucleotides match TRBD2. The CDR3 is made up of 14 amino acids. Germline assignment: CDR1 SQVTM and CDR2 ANQGSEA. After removal of 6 bases from V and 4 bases from J, the junction contained 8 bases not matched to a gene. The CDR3 DNA follows: TGCAGCGTAGCGGGAGCCCCCGCTTACAATGAGCAGTTCTTC. This translates into CSVAGAPAYNEQFF.

This chain uses TRBV3-1 (or the pseudogene TRBV3-2) with TRBJ1-2; D is possibly TRBD1 (5 bases). Germline V gene sequence: CDR1 LGHDT, CDR2 YNNKEL (reference sequence). V lost 0 bases, J lost 8 bases, and 16 bases lay in between. This CDR3 contains 15 residues. CDR3 DNA: TGTGCCAGCAGCCAAGATCCTTCCAGGGAAGGAGGCTACACCTTC. The encoded protein is CASSQDPSREGGYTF.

The chain joins TRBV27 to TRBJ2-3; 9 bases are a match to TRBD1. This CDR3 is built from 15 residues. J lost 4 bases, V lost 8 bases, and 10 bases had no gene match. The germline V gene encodes CDR1 MNHEY and CDR2 SMNVEV (reference sequence). CDR3 DNA: TGTGCCAGCTCCCATACAGGGGGCCCGGCAGATACGCAGTATTTT. It yields the protein CASSHTGGPADTQYF.

The V call is TRBV11-2, the J call TRBJ2-7; perhaps TRBD2 as D (6 bases). This CDR3 has 13 amino acids. V was cut by 0 bases and J by 10 bases, with 13 bases left in between. Germline CDR1 and CDR2: SGHAT and FQNNGV. The CDR3 reads CASSLDRREQQYF. The DNA of the CDR3 is TGTGCCAGCAGCTTAGATAGGAGGGAGCAACAGTACTTC. Filled out from reference TRBV11-2 and TRBJ2-7, the complete variable domain reads EAGVAQSPRYKIIEKRQSVAFWCNPISGHATLYWYQQILGQGPKLLIQFQNNGVVDDSQLPKDRFSAERLKGVDSTLKIQPAKLEDSAVYLCASSLDRREQQYFGPGTRLTVT.

The chain recombines TRBV28 with TRBJ2-1, with 12 nucleotides matching TRBD2. CDR3 length: 15 residues. Germline loops: CDR1 MDHEN, CDR2 SYDVKM. Trimming cost V 3 bases and J 4 bases; bases outside gene matches: 1. The CDR3 protein is CASSFGLAGYNEQFF. The CDR3 DNA is TGTGCCAGCAGTTTTGGACTAGCGGGGTACAATGAGCAGTTCTTC.